The entry below gives a single TCR beta chain sequence along with its context. This specimen comes from a study of shared T cell receptors in the human thymus. Here immunoSEQ multiplex PCR was the method, and the copy in TCRdb shows in-frame clones only, minus some. This table has around 340,000 clones, approximately 95% appearing once. This CDR3 region has 17 residues. Germline CDR1 SGDLS, CDR2 YYNGEE. The J segment lost 5 bases and the V segment lost 4 bases, leaving 12 bases of the junction unmatched. Sequencing was performed on thymocytes. This receptor was identified in a human donor. The chain has TRBV9 and TRBJ1-1; 12 bases match TRBD1. CDR3 nucleotide sequence: TGTGCCAGCAGCCCGAGATGGGACAGGGGGCGCTGGACTGAAGCTTTCTTT. This sequence encodes CASSPRWDRGRWTEAFF.